The clone carrying this T cell receptor beta chain was picked up a small number of times. What it recognizes is unknown. The entry originates in a study of early T cells in non-severe SARS-CoV-2 infection. Study overall: Sequencing targeted bulk RNA from unsorted whole blood, leaving chains unpaired.

As part of library construction, unique molecular identifiers were attached to individual cDNA molecules. TCRdb independently ran MiXCR on the 5' RACE reads; one entry per CDR3 protein. The data hold under 45,000 distinct CDR3 sequences, with about 5.3% observed a single time. This CDR3 contains 14 residues. Trimming pared 3 bases from V and 2 bases from J, leaving 9 bases between. Germline values: CDR1 MDHEN, CDR2 SYDVKM. Broader study findings: VDJdb matching, biased toward anti-spike CD8 responses, missed private and CD4 specificities.

The sequences come from whole blood, collected at baseline. The chain couples TRBV28 to TRBJ2-3, with D perhaps assigned TRBD1 or TRBD2 (6 bases each). The receptor comes from an adult who was a healthcare worker with PCR-confirmed SARS-CoV-2 infection or an uninfected control (not recorded which). CDR3 amino acids: CASSFGGLTDTQYF. Here the CDR3 DNA reads TGTGCCAGCAGTTTTGGGGGGCTCACAGATACGCAGTATTTT. The full variable domain, in which reference TRBV28 and TRBJ2-3 provide the parts outside the CDR3, is DVKVTQSSRYLVKRTGEKVFLECVQDMDHENMFWYRQDPGLGLRLIYFSYDVKMKEKGDIPEGYSVSREKKERFSLILESASTNQTSMYLCASSFGGLTDTQYFGPGTRLTVL.